This T cell receptor (beta chain) appears in the sequencing data of a study of blood T cell repertoires in COVID-19. Across the whole study: Nucleic acid was either cDNA or gDNA, and it came from T cells, B-cell-depleted T cells, or PBMCs.

V dropped 4 bases and J dropped 8 bases, with 17 bases sitting between them. Germline-derived CDR1 and CDR2 are SGDLS and YYNGEE. This CDR3 spans 14 amino acids. Followed longitudinally, the Seattle patients had been enrolled during active infection. Original methodology: Amplification of reference gene primers was used by the study to estimate nucleated cell counts. Assay used: immunoSEQ multiplex PCR; TCRdb lists only in-frame clones, some missing. V and J calls and clone size are as listed in that table; D and trimming were resolved from the DNA. The sample has over 130,000 clones; about four fifths are singletons. This clone was found once.

Sequences were obtained from peripheral blood. The sequence derives from a man aged 30 to 45 with COVID-19, enrolled during active disease. The chain recombines TRBV9 with TRBJ2-3; D might be TRBD1 (5 bases). CDR3 sequence: CASSLGLEESTQYF. In nucleotides, the CDR3 is TGTGCCAGCAGCTTGGGGCTAGAAGAAAGTACGCAGTATTTT.